This is a list of T cell receptor beta chains from one sample in a study of T cells in Graves' hyperthyroidism and ophthalmopathy. MiXCR, applied by TCRdb to the multiplex PCR reads, yields one record per CDR3 protein. The data show a few hundred thousand distinct CDR3 sequences, with more than 45% seen just once and under 20% held by the top ten. What was sequenced was peripheral blood or thyroid tissue (not recorded which). The receptors were gathered from an adult woman with Graves' disease, either hyperthyroidism or ophthalmopathy (not recorded which). Each CDR3 is given with its conserved first and last residue. The D gene is left open where the match is weak. Some rows have no size entry. The others give once, few or many, or a class for an expanded clone.

size,D,V,length,J,CDR3
many,TRBD1,TRBV10-3,16,TRBJ2-6,CAISSGQGLGANVLTF
many,NA,TRBV2,16,TRBJ1-4,CASSALTGWNNEKLFF
few,NA,TRBV5-5,20,TRBJ2-5,CASSLDVGGRWRMVEETQYF
NA,TRBD2,TRBV7-8,13,TRBJ2-7,CASSHRVAGEQYF
NA,TRBD2,TRBV19,13,TRBJ2-3,CASRTPGLALQYF
many,NA,TRBV11-2,15,TRBJ1-4,CASSLRGAFNEKLFF
few,NA,TRBV20-1,13,TRBJ1-1,CSAKAHMNTEAFF
NA,NA,TRBV10-3,14,TRBJ2-1,CAISESTGYNEQFF
NA,NA,TRBV7-7,17,TRBJ2-5,CASSLSLVEGAEETQYF
many,NA,TRBV7-9,12,TRBJ2-7,CASSETRSEQYF
many,NA,TRBV20-1,15,TRBJ2-2,CSAHRGSWNTGELFF
many,NA,TRBV14,15,TRBJ2-5,CASSQDNFMMETQYF
many,TRBD2,TRBV5-1,14,TRBJ2-7,CASSLGLAEYSMSF
few,TRBD2,TRBV3-1,16,TRBJ2-7,CASSPGLAKGLWEQYF
many,NA,TRBV6-1,15,TRBJ2-7,CASSEEGGSSYEQYF
few,TRBD2,TRBV27,13,TRBJ2-7,CASSFGREYEQYF
NA,NA,TRBV6-1,15,TRBJ1-1,CASRGLAGGMAEAFF
many,NA,TRBV12-3/TRBV12-4,14,TRBJ1-6,CASSFKRDNSPLHF
many,TRBD1,TRBV29-1,14,TRBJ2-7,CSVTTGQGSYEQYF
many,TRBD2,TRBV5-1,18,TRBJ2-7,CASSLGLVAGSGSGEQYF
NA,TRBD1,TRBV20-1,12,TRBJ1-6,CTTQGLRSPLHF
NA,NA,TRBV6-6,12,TRBJ2-7,CASSYPEGEHYF
NA,TRBD2,TRBV11-2,15,TRBJ2-7,CASSQDPGGTRGQYF
NA,TRBD1,TRBV15,13,TRBJ1-5,CATSRDSGGGGGF
NA,NA,TRBV7-2,13,TRBJ2-3,CASSPNLWDTQYF
many,NA,TRBV7-8,12,TRBJ2-2,CASSHTRGELFF
NA,NA,TRBV7-6,14,TRBJ1-5,CASSLSRDVAPQHF
NA,NA,TRBV25-1,16,TRBJ2-3,CASSATRDFLSDTQYF
many,NA,TRBV12-3/TRBV12-4,17,TRBJ1-5,CASSLWGQGAGFKPQHF
NA,TRBD1,TRBV20-1,14,TRBJ1-2,CSATPGQSGRGYTF
many,NA,TRBV9,17,TRBJ1-4,CASSADGLPWPNEKLFF
once,NA,TRBV15,14,TRBJ1-2,CATSSPPPNYGYTF